This TCR beta chain comes out of a study of identical twins. MiXCR, run by TCRdb on the 5' RACE reads, gives a single entry per CDR3 protein. The data show some 690,000 distinct CDR3 sequences, less than 25% seen once. The V and J ends lost 0 bases and 7 bases respectively, with 9 bases between them. Germline V gene lookup returns CDR1 LNHNV and CDR2 YYDKDF (reference sequence). There are 13 residues in the CDR3. These data also featured in a second study, about T cells expressing NK-cell markers.

The chain joins TRBV15 to TRBJ1-2; a possible D gene is TRBD1 (5 bases). The sample was PBMCs. The clonotype comes from a young woman in good health. Here the CDR3 reads CATSRDPGGGYTF. CDR3 coding DNA: TGTGCCACCAGCAGAGATCCGGGGGGTGGCTACACCTTC.